This T cell receptor (beta chain) came from a study of shared clonotypes between healthy human individuals. The CDR3 runs 15 residues. V dropped 4 bases and J dropped 0 bases, with 7 bases sitting between them. CDR1 is MNHNS and CDR2 is SASEGT in the germline V gene. Original analysis: Filtering differed for immunoSEQ, which gave only junction sequences without quality scores. Clones were sequenced by immunoSEQ multiplex PCR, and TCRdb holds only the in-frame ones, with some missing. From that table come the V and J calls and clone size; the DNA was used to work out D and trimming. The sample carries 2 million or so clones, 85% to 95% recorded once. Study findings and constraints: Naive subsets, compared against memory subsets, generally had larger estimated richness values.

In the case of this clone: Its antigen is as yet unknown.

The chain combines TRBV6-1 with TRBJ2-6; D not certain. The sequencing input was naive CD4+ T cells sorted from blood. Subset meaning: CD45RA+ positively selected. This TCR was recovered from a man aged 18 to 29 in good health. CDR3: CASSAWVSGANVLTF. The DNA of the CDR3 is TGTGCCAGCAGTGCGTGGGTCTCTGGGGCCAACGTCCTGACTTTC.